The present entry profiles one TCR beta chain with its context. TCRdb's copy holds only in-frame clones and misses some; the assay was immunoSEQ multiplex PCR. Found here are around 65,000 clones, around 88% of them singletons; the top ten hold about 4.8%. This CDR3 has 16 amino acids. V lost 3 bases, J lost 5 bases, and 9 bases stayed unmatched. Germline V CDR1 and CDR2: MGHRA, YSYEKL. The data derive from a study of technical replicates of blood from a few donors. This chain uses TRBV4-1 with TRBJ2-2, with TRBD1 matching 7 bases. What was sequenced was PBMCs. The clonotype comes from a human donor in good health. Some clones in this sample may be carry-over from other donors' samples. CDR3 bases: TGCGCCAGCAGCCAGAGCGTAGGGACAGTTACCGGGGAGCTGTTTTTT. This sequence encodes CASSQSVGTVTGELFF.